The 3 T cell receptor beta chains in this list originate from one sample, sequenced in a study of vaccination effects on CD4 cells after COVID-19. Measured with immunoSEQ multiplex PCR; TCRdb has only the in-frame clones, and not every one. The sample lists fewer than 65,000 clones; roughly 75% were seen once. Antigen specificity for these receptors is unknown. Using viral peptide pools, the ViraFEST assay grew out antigen-specific CD4+ T cells prior to sequencing. Following an approximately eleven-day culture, CD4+ T cells were purified. Vaccinated recipients, who were negative for nucleocapsid antibodies, had no history of SARS-CoV-2 infection. The source was CD4+ T cells from PBMCs cultured with HCoV-OC43 spike peptides, collected before COVID-19 vaccination. Subset described: HCoV-OC43 spike overlapping peptide pool stimulation. The receptors here all came from a human donor who received a COVID-19 vaccine.

The rearrangement joins TRBV5-1 to TRBJ2-5; 10 bases are a match to TRBD1. Germline V gene lookup returns CDR1 SGHRS and CDR2 YFSETQ. The junction had 9 bases not matched to a gene; V was cut back by 4 bases and J by 3 bases. The CDR3 consists of 16 residues. Written as DNA, the CDR3 is TGCGCCAGCAGCACCTATATTGGGACAGGGGAAGAGACCCAGTACTTC. Protein product: CASSTYIGTGEETQYF.

The V gene is TRBV4-1, the J gene TRBJ1-2; TRBD1 matches 8 bases. V lost 8 bases and J lost 5; bases outside the gene matches: 7. This CDR3 contains 13 residues. Per germline, CDR1 MGHRA and CDR2 YSYEKL. The CDR3 loop reads CASHATGAYGYTF. The CDR3, as DNA: TGCGCCAGCCATGCGACAGGGGCGTATGGCTACACCTTC.

This CDR3 is CASPSSLAIRQGLNTEAFF. CDR3 coding DNA: TGTGCCAGCCCCAGCAGCTTGGCCATACGACAGGGGTTGAACACTGAAGCTTTCTTT. The V gene is TRBV5-8, the J gene TRBJ1-1, with TRBD1 matching over 8 bases. V gave up 7 bases and J gave up 0 bases; unmatched junction bases: 20. CDR3 length: 19 residues. In germline, CDR1 is SGHTS, CDR2 YDEGEE.